This T cell receptor beta chain is from a study of blood T cell repertoires in COVID-19. Study-wide background: Sample material is recorded as cDNA or gDNA derived from T cells, B-cell-depleted T cells, or PBMCs.

The CDR3 extends over 12 amino acids. Trimming pared 3 bases from V and 8 bases from J, leaving 7 bases between. The germline V gene encodes CDR1 LNHDA and CDR2 SQIVND (reference sequence). In the original analysis: Amplification of reference gene primers provided the estimated nucleated cell counts. Profiled with immunoSEQ multiplex PCR; TCRdb holds only in-frame clones, not every one. That table furnishes V, J and clone size, whereas the DNA furnished D and trimming. The sample contains about 64,000 clones, approximately 91% of which appear only once. This sequence originates from a man in his 70s with acute or convalescent COVID-19. V gene TRBV19 combines with J gene TRBJ1-4; no clear D. Sequenced material: peripheral blood. CDR3 DNA sequence: TGTGCCAGTAGTATTCCTAGAGAAAAACTGTTTTTT. Encoded protein: CASSIPREKLFF.